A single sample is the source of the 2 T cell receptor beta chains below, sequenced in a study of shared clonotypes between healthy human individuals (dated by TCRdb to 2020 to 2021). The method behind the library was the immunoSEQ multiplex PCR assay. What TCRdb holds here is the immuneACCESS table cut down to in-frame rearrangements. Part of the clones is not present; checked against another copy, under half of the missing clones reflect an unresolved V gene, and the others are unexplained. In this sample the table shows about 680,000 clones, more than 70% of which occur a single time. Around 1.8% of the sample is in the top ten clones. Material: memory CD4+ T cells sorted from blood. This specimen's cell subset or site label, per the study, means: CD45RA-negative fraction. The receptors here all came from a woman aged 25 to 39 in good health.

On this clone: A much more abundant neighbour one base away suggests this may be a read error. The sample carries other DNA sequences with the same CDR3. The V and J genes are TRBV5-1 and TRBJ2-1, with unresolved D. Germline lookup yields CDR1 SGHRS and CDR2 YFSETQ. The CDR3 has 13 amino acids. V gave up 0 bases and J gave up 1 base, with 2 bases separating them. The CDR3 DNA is TGCGCCAGCAGCTTGGGGTCCTACAATGAGCAGTTCTTC. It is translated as CASSLGSYNEQFF.

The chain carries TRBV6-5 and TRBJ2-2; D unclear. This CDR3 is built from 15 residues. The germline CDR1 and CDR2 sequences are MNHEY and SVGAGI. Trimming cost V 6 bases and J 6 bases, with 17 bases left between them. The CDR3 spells CASSSGQRVAGELFF. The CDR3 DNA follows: TGTGCCAGCAGCTCGGGCCAAAGGGTGGCCGGGGAGCTGTTTTTT.